This T cell receptor beta chain was found in a study of cytomegalovirus exposure and HLA in healthy donors. Primers for the PCR totalled 60 Vbeta and 13 Jbeta. Clones were read by immunoSEQ multiplex PCR, and TCRdb kept only the in-frame ones, dropping some. Here the sample spans 180,000 or so clones, around 88% being singletons. Germline assignment: CDR1 SEHNR and CDR2 FQNEAQ (reference sequence). This CDR3 region has 14 residues. V was clipped by 5 bases and J by 5 bases; unmatched bases: 5. Comment on this clone: Antigen: not known.

Study-wide results and limits: Reports credit the classifier with highly specific, highly sensitive diagnosis of cytomegalovirus status. An assumption of roughly uniform sequencing depth across donors underlay the presence/absence analyses.

V is TRBV7-9 and J is TRBJ2-3, with 9 bases lining up with TRBD2. This clonotype originated in a woman in her twenties or thirties in good health and CMV-seronegative. Sequencing used PBMCs. The CDR3 DNA follows: TGTGCCAGCAGCCTACTAGCGGGTCGAGATACGCAGTATTTT. Its translation is CASSLLAGRDTQYF.